This TCR beta chain was obtained from a study of Ad26.COV2.S vaccination and SARS-CoV-2 variants. Study-wide points: Researchers cautioned that TCR breadth and depth analyses may have underestimated total T cell responses.

Remarks on this clone: Its antigen remains unknown.

Treatment in this sample: 15 to 20 received Ad26.COV2.S at low or high dose, single or two shots; several received placebo; per-sample allocation not given. On day 63 after the first injection, vaccine and placebo recipients gave samples. Generated by immunoSEQ multiplex PCR, the TCRdb table keeps only in-frame clones and is missing some. Found here are 440,000 or so clones, roughly 88% of them singletons; the top ten hold approximately 4.3%. From germline, CDR1 is LNHDA and CDR2 SQIVND (reference sequence). V lost 5 bases and J lost 1, with 11 bases in between. The CDR3 is 15 amino acids. The sample in question was peripheral blood, obtained in a trial of Ad26.COV2.S vaccine versus placebo. The rearrangement links TRBV19 to TRBJ2-2; D is ambiguous. The sequence came from a person between 18 and 65 years old who received the Ad26.COV2.S COVID-19 vaccine or a placebo. The CDR3 loop is CASSPHSKNTGELFF. The DNA of the CDR3 is TGTGCCAGTAGTCCACACAGTAAGAACACCGGGGAGCTGTTTTTT.